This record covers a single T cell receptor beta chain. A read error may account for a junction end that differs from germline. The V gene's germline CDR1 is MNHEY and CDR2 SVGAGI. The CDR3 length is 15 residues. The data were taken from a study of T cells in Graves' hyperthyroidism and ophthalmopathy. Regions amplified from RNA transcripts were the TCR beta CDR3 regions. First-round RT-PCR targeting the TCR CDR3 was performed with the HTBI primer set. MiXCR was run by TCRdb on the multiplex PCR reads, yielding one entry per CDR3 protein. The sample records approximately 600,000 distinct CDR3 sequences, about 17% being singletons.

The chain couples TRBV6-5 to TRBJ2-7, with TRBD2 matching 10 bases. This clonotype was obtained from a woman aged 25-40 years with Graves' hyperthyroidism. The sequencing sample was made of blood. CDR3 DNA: TGTGCTAGCAGTTACTCGGCTAGCGGGAGTTACGAGCAGTACTTC. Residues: CASSYSASGSYEQYF.